The source of this T cell receptor (beta chain) is a study of regulatory T cells in long-lasting Graves disease. Germline V gene data show CDR1 as MNHNS and CDR2 as SASEGT. V lost 11 bases, J lost 6 bases, and 20 bases lay in between. There are 13 residues in the CDR3. This sample's time point: persistent/refractory GD, antithyroid drugs over 5 years with positive TRAb. TCR sequences were obtained from RNA taken from PBMCs. Arm-PCR of CDR3 regions and iRepertoire HTBI primers were used to build TCR beta libraries. Methods used by the authors: Samples revealed approximately 60 TRBV and over twelve TRBJ segments. TCRdb re-called the multiplex PCR reads with MiXCR, one entry per CDR3 protein. The V and J calls were determined by TCRdb, not by the authors. Here the sample spans some 470,000 distinct CDR3 sequences, roughly 21% being singletons. In this sample, this clonotype turned up many times.

This sequence was found in a female donor with Graves disease. This chain connects TRBV6-1 to TRBJ2-7; D possibly corresponds to TRBD1 (6 bases). Specimen: peripheral blood mononuclear cells (PBMCs), collected when the disease was refractory, from a patient treated with antithyroid drugs. This chain's CDR3 is CAANRDNLGEQYF. The CDR3 region has the DNA TGTGCCGCCAACCGGGACAATTTAGGCGAGCAGTACTTC.